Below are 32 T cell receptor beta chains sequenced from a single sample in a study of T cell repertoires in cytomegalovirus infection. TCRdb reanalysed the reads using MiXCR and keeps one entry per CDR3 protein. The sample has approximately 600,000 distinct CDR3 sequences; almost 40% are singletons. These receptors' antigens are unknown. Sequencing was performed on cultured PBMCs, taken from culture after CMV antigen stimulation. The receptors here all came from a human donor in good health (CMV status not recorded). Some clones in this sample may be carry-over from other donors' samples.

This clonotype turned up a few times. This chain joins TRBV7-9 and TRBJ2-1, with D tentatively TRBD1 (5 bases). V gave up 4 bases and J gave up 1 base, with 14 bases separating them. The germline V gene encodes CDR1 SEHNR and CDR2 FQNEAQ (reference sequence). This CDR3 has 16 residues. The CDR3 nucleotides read TGTGCCAGCAGCTGGTCACAGGATCTATCCTACAATGAGCAGTTCTTC. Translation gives CASSWSQDLSYNEQFF.

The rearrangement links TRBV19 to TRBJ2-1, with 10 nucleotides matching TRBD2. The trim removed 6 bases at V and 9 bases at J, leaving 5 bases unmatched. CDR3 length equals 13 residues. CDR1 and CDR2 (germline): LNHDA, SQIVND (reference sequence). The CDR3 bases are TGTGCCAGTAGCCGAGCGGGAGGGCCTGAGCAGTTCTTC. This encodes CASSRAGGPEQFF. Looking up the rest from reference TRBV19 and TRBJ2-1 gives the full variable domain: DGGITQSPKYLFRKEGQNVTLSCEQNLNHDAMYWYRQDPGQGLRLIYYSQIVNDFQKGDIAEGYSVSREKKESFPLTVTSAQKNPTAFYLCASSRAGGPEQFFGPGTRLTVL.

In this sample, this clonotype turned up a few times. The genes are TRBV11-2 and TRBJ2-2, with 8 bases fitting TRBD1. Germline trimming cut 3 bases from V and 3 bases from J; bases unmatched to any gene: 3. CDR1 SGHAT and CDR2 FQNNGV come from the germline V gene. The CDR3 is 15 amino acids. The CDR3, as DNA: TGTGCCAGCAGCTTCGGACAGGGAGACACCGGGGAGCTGTTTTTT. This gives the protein CASSFGQGDTGELFF.

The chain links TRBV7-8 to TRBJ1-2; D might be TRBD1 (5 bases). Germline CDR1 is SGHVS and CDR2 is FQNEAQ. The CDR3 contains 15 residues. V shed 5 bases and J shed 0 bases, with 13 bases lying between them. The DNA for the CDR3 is TGTGCCAGCAGCCCCCCCGGGGCGACTAACTATGGCTACACCTTC. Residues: CASSPPGATNYGYTF.

In nucleotides, the CDR3 is TGTGCCAGCAGGTGGAGGTTCAGCTCCTACAATGAGCAGTTCTTC. Residues: CASRWRFSSYNEQFF. This chain links TRBV6-8 with TRBJ2-1, with D possibly TRBD2 on 5 matching bases. The V and J ends lost 6 bases and 0 bases respectively, with 12 bases between them. CDR1 and CDR2 (germline): MNHGY, SAAAGT. This CDR3 contains 15 residues.

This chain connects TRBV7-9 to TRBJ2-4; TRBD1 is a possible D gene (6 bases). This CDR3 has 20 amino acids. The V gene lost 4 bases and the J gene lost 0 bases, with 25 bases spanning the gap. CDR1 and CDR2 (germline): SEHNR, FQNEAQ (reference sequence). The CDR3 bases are TGTGCCAGCAGCTCCCCGGGACACGGATCCTCTAGTCTAGCCAAAAACATTCAGTACTTC. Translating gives CASSSPGHGSSSLAKNIQYF.

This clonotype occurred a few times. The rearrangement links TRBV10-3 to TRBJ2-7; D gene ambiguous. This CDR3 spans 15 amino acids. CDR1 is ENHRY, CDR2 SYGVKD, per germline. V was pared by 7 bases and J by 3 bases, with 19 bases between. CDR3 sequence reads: CAIKVSSDPYYEQYF. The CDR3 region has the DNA TGTGCCATCAAAGTATCGAGCGATCCGTACTACGAGCAGTACTTC.

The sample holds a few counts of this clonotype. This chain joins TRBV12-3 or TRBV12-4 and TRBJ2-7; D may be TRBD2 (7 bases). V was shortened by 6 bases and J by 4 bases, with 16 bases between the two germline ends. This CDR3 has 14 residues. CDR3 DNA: TGTGCCAGCAGCGCGTCGGGGGGCGGTTACGAGCAGTACTTC. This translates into CASSASGGGYEQYF.

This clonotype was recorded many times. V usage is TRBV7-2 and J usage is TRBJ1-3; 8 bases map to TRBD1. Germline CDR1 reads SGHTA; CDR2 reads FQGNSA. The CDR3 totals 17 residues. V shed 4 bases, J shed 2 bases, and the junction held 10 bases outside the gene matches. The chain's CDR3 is CASSWFRQGRTGNTIYF. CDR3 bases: TGTGCCAGCAGCTGGTTTAGACAGGGGCGGACTGGAAACACCATATATTTT.

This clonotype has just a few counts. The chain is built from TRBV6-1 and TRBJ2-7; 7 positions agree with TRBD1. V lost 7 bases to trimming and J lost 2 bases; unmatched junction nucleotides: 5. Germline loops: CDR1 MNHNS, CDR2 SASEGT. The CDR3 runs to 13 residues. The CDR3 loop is CASKQGVPYEQYF. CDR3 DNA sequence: TGTGCCAGCAAGCAGGGGGTACCCTACGAGCAGTACTTC.

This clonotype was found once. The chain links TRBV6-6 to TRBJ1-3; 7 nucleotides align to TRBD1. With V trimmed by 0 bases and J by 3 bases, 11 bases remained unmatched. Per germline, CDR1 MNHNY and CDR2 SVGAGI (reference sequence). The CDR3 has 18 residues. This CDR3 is CASSYSTTASGGGNTIYF. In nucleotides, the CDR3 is TGTGCCAGCAGTTACTCGACCACCGCGTCAGGGGGTGGAAACACCATATATTTT.

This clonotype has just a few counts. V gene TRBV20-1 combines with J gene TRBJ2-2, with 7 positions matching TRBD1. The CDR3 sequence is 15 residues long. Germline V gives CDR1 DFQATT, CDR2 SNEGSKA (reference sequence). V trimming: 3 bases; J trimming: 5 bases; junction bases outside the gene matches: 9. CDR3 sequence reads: CSASFEGAGTGELFF. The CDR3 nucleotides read TGCAGTGCTAGTTTCGAGGGGGCAGGTACCGGGGAGCTGTTTTTT.

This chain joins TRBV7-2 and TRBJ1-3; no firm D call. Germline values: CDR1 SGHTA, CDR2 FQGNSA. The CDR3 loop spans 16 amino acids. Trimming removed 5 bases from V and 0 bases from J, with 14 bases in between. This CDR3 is CASSRTTGFSGNTIYF. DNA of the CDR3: TGTGCCAGCAGCCGCACAACGGGCTTCTCTGGAAACACCATATATTTT.

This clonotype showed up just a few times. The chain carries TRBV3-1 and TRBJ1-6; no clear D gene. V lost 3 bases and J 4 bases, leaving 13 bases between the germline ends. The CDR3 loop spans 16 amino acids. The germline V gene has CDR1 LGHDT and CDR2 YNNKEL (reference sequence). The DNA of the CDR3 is TGTGCCAGCAGCCAGGCCTTTTCGGGGTATAATTCACCCCTCCACTTT. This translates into CASSQAFSGYNSPLHF.

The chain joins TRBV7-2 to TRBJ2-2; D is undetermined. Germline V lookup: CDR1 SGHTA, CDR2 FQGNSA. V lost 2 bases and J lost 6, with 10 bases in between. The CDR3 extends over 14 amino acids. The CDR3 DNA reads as TGTGCCAGCAGCTTATCCTTTAGGGCCGGGGAGCTGTTTTTT. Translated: CASSLSFRAGELFF.

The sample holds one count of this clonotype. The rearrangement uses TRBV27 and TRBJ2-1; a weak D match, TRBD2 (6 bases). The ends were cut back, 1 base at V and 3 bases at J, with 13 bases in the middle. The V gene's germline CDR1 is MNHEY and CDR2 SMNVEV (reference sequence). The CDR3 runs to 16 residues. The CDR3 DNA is TGTGCCAGCAGTTTATTGGGTAGCGGCGACTACAATGAGCAGTTCTTC. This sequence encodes CASSLLGSGDYNEQFF.

CDR3 coding DNA: TGTGCCAGTAGTCCGGATAACCCCCTCTTTGAGCAGTTCTTC. Protein sequence: CASSPDNPLFEQFF. The chain joins TRBV19 to TRBJ2-1; D gene unclear. The CDR3 extends over 14 amino acids. In germline, CDR1 is LNHDA, CDR2 SQIVND (reference sequence). Trimming removed 5 bases from V and 9 bases from J, with 17 bases in between.

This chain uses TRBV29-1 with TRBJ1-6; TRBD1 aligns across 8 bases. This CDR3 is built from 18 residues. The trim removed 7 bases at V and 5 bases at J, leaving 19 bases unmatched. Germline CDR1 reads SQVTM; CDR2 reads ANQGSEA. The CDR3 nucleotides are TGCAGCGGGATTACAGGGGGTCGGCCAGAGGAGGATAATTCACCCCTCCACTTT. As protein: CSGITGGRPEEDNSPLHF.

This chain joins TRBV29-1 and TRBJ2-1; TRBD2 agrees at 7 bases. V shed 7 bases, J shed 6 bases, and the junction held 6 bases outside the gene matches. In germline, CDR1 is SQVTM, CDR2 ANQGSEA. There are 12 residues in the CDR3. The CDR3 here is CSATRTSNEQFF. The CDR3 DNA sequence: TGCAGCGCCACCCGGACTAGCAATGAGCAGTTCTTC.

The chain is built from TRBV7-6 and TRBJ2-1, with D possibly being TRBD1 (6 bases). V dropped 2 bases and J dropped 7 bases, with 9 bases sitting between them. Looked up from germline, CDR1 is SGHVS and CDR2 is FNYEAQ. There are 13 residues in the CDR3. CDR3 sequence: CASSLLQGNEQFF. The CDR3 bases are TGTGCCAGCAGCTTACTTCAGGGGAATGAGCAGTTCTTC.

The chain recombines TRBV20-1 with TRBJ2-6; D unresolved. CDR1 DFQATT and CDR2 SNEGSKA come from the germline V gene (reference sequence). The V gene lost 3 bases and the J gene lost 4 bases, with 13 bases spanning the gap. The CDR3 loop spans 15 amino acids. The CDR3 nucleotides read TGCAGTGCTAGCGCGGTGTTAGGGGGGGCCAACGTCCTGACTTTC. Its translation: CSASAVLGGANVLTF.

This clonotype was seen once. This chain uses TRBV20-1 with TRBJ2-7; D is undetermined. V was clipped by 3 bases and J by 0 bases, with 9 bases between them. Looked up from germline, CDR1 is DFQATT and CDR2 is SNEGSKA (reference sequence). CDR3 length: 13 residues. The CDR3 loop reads CSASIPSSYEQYF. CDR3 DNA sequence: TGCAGTGCTAGCATTCCGAGCTCCTACGAGCAGTACTTC.

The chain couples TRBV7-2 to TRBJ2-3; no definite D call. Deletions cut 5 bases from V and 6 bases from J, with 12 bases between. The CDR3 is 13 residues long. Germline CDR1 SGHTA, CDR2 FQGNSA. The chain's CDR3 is CASSPAPMDTQYF. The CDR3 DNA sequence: TGTGCCAGCAGCCCGGCCCCGATGGATACGCAGTATTTT.

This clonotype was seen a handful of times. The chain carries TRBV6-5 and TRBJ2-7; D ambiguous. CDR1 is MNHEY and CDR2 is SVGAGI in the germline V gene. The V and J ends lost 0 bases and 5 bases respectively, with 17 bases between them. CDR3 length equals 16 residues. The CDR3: CASSYSATLPRHEQYF. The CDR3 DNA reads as TGTGCCAGCAGTTACTCAGCGACCTTACCCCGACACGAGCAGTACTTC.

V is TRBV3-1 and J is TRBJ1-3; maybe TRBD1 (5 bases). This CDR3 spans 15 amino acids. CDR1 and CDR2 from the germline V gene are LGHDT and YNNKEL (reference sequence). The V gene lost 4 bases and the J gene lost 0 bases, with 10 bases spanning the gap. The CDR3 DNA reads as TGTGCCAGCAGCCGGGACGGGACCTCTGGAAACACCATATATTTT. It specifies CASSRDGTSGNTIYF.

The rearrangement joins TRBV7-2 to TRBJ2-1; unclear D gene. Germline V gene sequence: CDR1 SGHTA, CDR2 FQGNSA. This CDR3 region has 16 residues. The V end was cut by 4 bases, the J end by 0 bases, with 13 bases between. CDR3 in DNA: TGTGCCAGCAGCTCCATAGCCGGTAGCTCCTACAATGAGCAGTTCTTC. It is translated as CASSSIAGSSYNEQFF.

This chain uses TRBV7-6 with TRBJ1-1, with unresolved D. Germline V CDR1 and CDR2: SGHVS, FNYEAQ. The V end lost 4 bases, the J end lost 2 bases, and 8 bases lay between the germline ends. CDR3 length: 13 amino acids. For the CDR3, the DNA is TGTGCCAGCAGCTCGACGCCCAACACTGAAGCTTTCTTT. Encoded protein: CASSSTPNTEAFF.

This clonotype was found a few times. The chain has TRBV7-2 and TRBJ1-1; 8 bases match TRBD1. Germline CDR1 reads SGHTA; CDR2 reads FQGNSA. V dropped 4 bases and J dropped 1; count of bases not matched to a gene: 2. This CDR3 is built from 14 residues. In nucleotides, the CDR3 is TGTGCCAGCAGCTCACAGGGGGGGAACACTGAAGCTTTCTTT. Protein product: CASSSQGGNTEAFF.

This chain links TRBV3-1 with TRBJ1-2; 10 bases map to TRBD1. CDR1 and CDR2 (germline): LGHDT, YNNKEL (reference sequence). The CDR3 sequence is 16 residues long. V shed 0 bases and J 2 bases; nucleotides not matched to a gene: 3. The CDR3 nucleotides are TGTGCCAGCAGCCAAGATATGGGACAGGGGAACTATGGCTACACCTTC. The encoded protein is CASSQDMGQGNYGYTF.

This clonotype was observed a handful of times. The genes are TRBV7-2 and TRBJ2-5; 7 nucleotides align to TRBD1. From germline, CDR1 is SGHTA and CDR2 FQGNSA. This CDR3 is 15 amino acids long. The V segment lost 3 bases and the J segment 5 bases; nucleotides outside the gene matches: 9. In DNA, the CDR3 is TGTGCCAGCAGCTTCCGGAACAGGGGTGGGGAGACCCAGTACTTC. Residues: CASSFRNRGGETQYF.

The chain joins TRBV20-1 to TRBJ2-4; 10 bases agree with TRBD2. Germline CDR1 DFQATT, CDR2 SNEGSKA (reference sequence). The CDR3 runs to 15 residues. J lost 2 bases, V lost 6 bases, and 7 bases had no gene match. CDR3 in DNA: TGCAGTGCCACACCACTAGCGGGGTCCAAAAACATTCAGTACTTC. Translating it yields CSATPLAGSKNIQYF.

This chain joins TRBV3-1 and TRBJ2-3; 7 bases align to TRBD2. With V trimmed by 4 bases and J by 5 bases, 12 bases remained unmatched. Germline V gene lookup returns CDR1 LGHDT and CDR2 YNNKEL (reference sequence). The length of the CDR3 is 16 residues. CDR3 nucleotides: TGTGCCAGCAGCCCCACGGGATGGCGGGGGTTAGATACGCAGTATTTT. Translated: CASSPTGWRGLDTQYF.